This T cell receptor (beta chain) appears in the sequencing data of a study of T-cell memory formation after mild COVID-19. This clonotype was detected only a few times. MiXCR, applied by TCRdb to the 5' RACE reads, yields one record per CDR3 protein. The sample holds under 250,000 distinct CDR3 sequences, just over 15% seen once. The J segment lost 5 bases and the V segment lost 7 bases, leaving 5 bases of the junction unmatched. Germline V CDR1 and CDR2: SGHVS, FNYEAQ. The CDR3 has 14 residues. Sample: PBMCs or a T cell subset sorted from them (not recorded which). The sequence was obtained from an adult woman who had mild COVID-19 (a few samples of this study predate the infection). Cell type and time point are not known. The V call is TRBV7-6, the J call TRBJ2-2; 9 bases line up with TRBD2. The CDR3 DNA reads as TGTGCCAGCAAAGGGCTAGCGGGAACCGGGGAGCTGTTTTTT. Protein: CASKGLAGTGELFF.